Each of the 11 T cell receptor beta chains below was sequenced from the same sample in a study of chemoradiotherapy in HPV16-positive cancers. The assay was immunoSEQ multiplex PCR, and TCRdb's table has in-frame clones only and misses some. The sample holds 25,000 to 35,000 clones, 88% seen once. Sequences were derived from blood, sampled from a patient who underwent chemoradiotherapy. The receptor source for this set is a human donor with HPV-associated anogenital cancer.

The chain joins TRBV6-4 to TRBJ1-1, with a weak D call TRBD1 (5 bases). Per germline, CDR1 MRHNA and CDR2 SNTAGT. The CDR3 runs 13 residues. Trimming took off 2 bases at V and 1 base at J, with 5 bases between the two ends. The CDR3 protein is CASSDRGNTEAFF. The CDR3 DNA sequence: TGTGCCAGCAGTGACAGGGGGAACACTGAAGCTTTCTTT.

The gene calls are TRBV7-9 and TRBJ2-1, with D unresolved. The CDR3 sequence is 13 residues long. The V and J ends lost 1 base and 3 bases respectively, with 4 bases between them. CDR1 and CDR2 (germline): SEHNR, FQNEAQ (reference sequence). In DNA form, the CDR3 reads TGTGCCAGCAGCTTAGGATTCTACAATGAGCAGTTCTTC. It translates to CASSLGFYNEQFF.

The V and J genes are TRBV2 and TRBJ2-7; 11 bases are a match to TRBD2. The CDR3 sequence is 16 residues long. Trimming removed 5 bases from V and 2 bases from J; junction bases left unmatched: 8. Germline V gene sequence: CDR1 SNHLY, CDR2 FYNNEI. CDR3 region: CASSTISGRGPYEQYF. For the CDR3, the DNA is TGTGCCAGCAGTACCATTAGCGGGAGGGGTCCCTACGAGCAGTACTTC.

This chain links TRBV7-2 with TRBJ1-3; no clear D gene. The germline V gene encodes CDR1 SGHTA and CDR2 FQGNSA. CDR3 length equals 15 residues. Trimming took 1 base from V and 3 from J, leaving 10 bases between them. The CDR3 is CASSLVSGVGNTIYF. CDR3 coding DNA: TGTGCCAGCAGCTTAGTGTCCGGGGTTGGAAACACCATATATTTT.

CDR3 sequence reads: CARSLGLGTADTQYF. CDR3 nucleotides: TGTGCCAGAAGCTTGGGACTAGGGACGGCAGATACGCAGTATTTT. V is TRBV5-3 and J is TRBJ2-3; the D gene is possibly TRBD2 (6 bases). TRBV5-3 falls under the ORF class, with uncertain function. The length of the CDR3 is 15 residues. Trimming shortened V by 0 bases and J by 4 bases, and 12 bases separated the two germline ends.

The CDR3 sequence is CASSQDWGNTEAFF. In DNA form, the CDR3 reads TGTGCCAGCAGCCAAGATTGGGGGAACACTGAAGCTTTCTTT. V usage is TRBV14 and J usage is TRBJ1-1, with D uncertain. From germline, CDR1 is SGHDN and CDR2 FVKESK. This CDR3 has 14 residues. V was cut by 0 bases and J by 1 base, with 6 bases left in between.

The genes are TRBV28 and TRBJ2-7; D may be TRBD1 (5 bases). Per germline, CDR1 MDHEN and CDR2 SYDVKM. This CDR3 contains 13 residues. V was pared by 2 bases and J by 6 bases, with 11 bases between. The CDR3 nucleotides are TGTGCCAGCAGTTTAGGGCAGGGTGGCGAGCAGTACTTC. It encodes CASSLGQGGEQYF.

The genes are TRBV11-2 and TRBJ2-1; 11 bases align to TRBD2. Germline-derived CDR1 and CDR2 are SGHAT and FQNNGV. The CDR3 covers 16 residues. V shed 3 bases, J shed 6 bases, and the junction held 7 bases outside the gene matches. The CDR3 region has the DNA TGTGCCAGCAGCTTCTTAGCGGGGGGGCCTTCCAATGAGCAGTTCTTC. Its translation is CASSFLAGGPSNEQFF.

This clone was found once. The rearrangement uses TRBV14 and TRBJ1-2, with 8 bases identical to TRBD1. Trimming took 4 bases from V and 5 from J; bases not matched to a gene: 3. CDR1 is SGHDN and CDR2 is FVKESK in the germline V gene. The CDR3 runs to 13 residues. CDR3 in amino acids: CASSPTGVYGYTF. The CDR3 DNA reads TGTGCCAGCAGCCCGACAGGGGTTTATGGCTACACCTTC.

J is TRBJ2-4 and V is TRBV7-9, with D possibly TRBD2 on 5 matching bases. The CDR3 sequence is 14 residues long. V dropped 1 base and J dropped 6 bases, with 10 bases sitting between them. Germline V gene sequence: CDR1 SEHNR, CDR2 FQNEAQ (reference sequence). CDR3 region: CASSLGLIPNIQYF. The CDR3 bases are TGTGCCAGCAGCTTAGGACTAATTCCAAACATTCAGTACTTC.

This clone came up once. The chain employs TRBV6-1 and TRBJ2-7; TRBD2 matches at 11 bases. Germline trimming cut 8 bases from V and 3 bases from J; bases unmatched to any gene: 6. This CDR3 has 14 residues. Germline V gene data show CDR1 as MNHNS and CDR2 as SASEGT. The CDR3 sequence is CASALAGDFYEQYF. The CDR3 region has the DNA TGTGCCAGCGCACTAGCGGGAGATTTCTACGAGCAGTACTTC.